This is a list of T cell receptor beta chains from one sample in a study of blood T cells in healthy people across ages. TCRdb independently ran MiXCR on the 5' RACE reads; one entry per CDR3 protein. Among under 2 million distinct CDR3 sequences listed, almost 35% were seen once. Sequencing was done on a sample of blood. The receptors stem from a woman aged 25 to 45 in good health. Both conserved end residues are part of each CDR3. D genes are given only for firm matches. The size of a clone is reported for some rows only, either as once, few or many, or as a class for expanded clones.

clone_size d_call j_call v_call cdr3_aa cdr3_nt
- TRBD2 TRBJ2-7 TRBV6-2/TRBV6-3 CASSYPGLAGRNEQYF TGTGCCAGCAGTTACCCAGGGCTAGCGGGGCGCAACGAGCAGTACTTC
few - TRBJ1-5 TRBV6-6 CASSHLNSPVQPQHF TGTGCCAGCAGTCATCTCAACTCCCCCGTGCAGCCCCAGCATTTT
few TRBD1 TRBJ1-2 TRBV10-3 CAINPTGDSGYTF TGTGCCATCAATCCGACAGGGGATAGTGGCTACACCTTC
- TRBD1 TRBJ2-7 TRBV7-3 CASSRKGGTGVDEQYF TGTGCCAGCAGCCGTAAAGGCGGGACAGGGGTCGACGAGCAGTACTTC
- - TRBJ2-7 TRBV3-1 CASRQAGLSSYEQYF TGTGCCAGCAGACAGGCCGGACTTAGCTCCTACGAGCAGTACTTC
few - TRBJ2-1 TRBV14 CASSPWGYEGVSEQFF TGTGCCAGCAGCCCCTGGGGATACGAGGGGGTGAGTGAGCAGTTCTTC
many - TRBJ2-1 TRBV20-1 CSASRIMANEQFF TGCAGTGCTAGTCGAATAATGGCCAATGAGCAGTTCTTC
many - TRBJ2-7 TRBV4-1 CASRLTGSGGEQYF TGCGCCAGCAGACTTACAGGGTCCGGAGGCGAGCAGTACTTC
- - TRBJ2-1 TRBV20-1 CSARRRDHNEQFF TGCAGTGCTAGGAGGCGGGACCACAATGAGCAGTTCTTC
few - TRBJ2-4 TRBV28 CATGGVGNIQYF TGTGCCACCGGGGGAGTGGGAAACATTCAGTACTTC
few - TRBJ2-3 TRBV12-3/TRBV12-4 CASSLGGVGRRTQYF TGTGCCAGCAGTTTAGGGGGTGTTGGGAGGCGTACGCAGTATTTT
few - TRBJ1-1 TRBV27 CATQMGTLKNTEAFF TGTGCCACCCAAATGGGCACGCTCAAGAACACTGAAGCTTTCTTT
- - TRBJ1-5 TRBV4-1 CASSQGFSGNQPQHF TGCGCCAGCAGCCAAGGTTTCTCGGGTAATCAGCCCCAGCATTTT
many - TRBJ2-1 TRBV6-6 CASSPQNEQFF TGTGCCAGCAGCCCACAGAATGAGCAGTTCTTC
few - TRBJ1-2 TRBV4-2 CASSPRYGDNYGYTF TGTGCCAGCAGCCCCCGGTACGGGGATAACTATGGCTACACCTTC
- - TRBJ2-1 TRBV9 CASSAYGLLGDEQFF TGTGCCAGCAGCGCATACGGACTACTTGGCGATGAGCAGTTCTTC
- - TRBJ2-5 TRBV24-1 CATSAPSSSGQETRYF TGTGCCACCAGTGCTCCGTCGTCGTCAGGCCAAGAGACCCGGTACTTC
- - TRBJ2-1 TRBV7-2 CASSIVSGVESNEQFF TGTGCCAGCAGCATAGTCTCAGGGGTTGAGTCGAATGAGCAGTTCTTC
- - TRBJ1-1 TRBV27 CASSLRSGWEAFF TGTGCCAGCAGTTTGCGGTCGGGGTGGGAAGCTTTCTTT
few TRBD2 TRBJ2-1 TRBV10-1 CASSESRTSGGAWQFF TGCGCCAGCAGTGAGTCCCGGACTAGCGGGGGGGCCTGGCAGTTCTTC
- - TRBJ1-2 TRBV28 CASSSPGPQMDNYGYTF TGTGCCAGCAGTTCCCCCGGACCCCAGATGGATAACTATGGCTACACCTTC
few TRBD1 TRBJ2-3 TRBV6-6 CASSPGGLRTDTQYF TGTGCCAGCAGTCCAGGGGGCTTAAGGACAGATACGCAGTATTTT